These T cell receptor beta chains were read from a single sample in a study of CD8+CD57+ T cells in acquired aplastic anemia. TCRdb recomputed calls from the reads with MiXCR, one row per CDR3 protein. The repertoire includes 200,000 or so distinct CDR3 sequences, roughly 64% of them detected once, and roughly 50% sits in the top ten. Sequencing was done on a sample of sorted CD4+, CD8+, or CD8+CD57+ T cells (not recorded which) from PBMCs. These receptors originate from a human donor with severe aplastic anemia or a healthy control (not recorded which). CDR3s include the opening cysteine and the closing phenylalanine or tryptophan. A D gene is named only where the DNA matches it firmly. Size values are once, few and many counts, or a class for expanded clones, and some rows have none.

TRBJ2-5,13,TRBV29-1,many,-,CSGVTSTSETQYF,TGCAGCGGGGTGACAAGTACTTCTGAGACCCAGTACTTC
TRBJ2-1,14,TRBV6-1,few,-,CASSDLGRVNEQFF,TGTGCCAGCAGTGATCTCGGCAGGGTGAATGAGCAGTTCTTC
TRBJ2-7,12,TRBV12-3/TRBV12-4,few,-,CASSEGGLEQYF,TGTGCCAGCAGTGAAGGTGGTCTCGAGCAGTACTTC
TRBJ1-1,13,TRBV12-3/TRBV12-4,many,-,CASSDSMNTEAFF,TGTGCCAGCAGTGATTCAATGAACACTGAAGCTTTCTTT
TRBJ1-5,15,TRBV9,-,TRBD1,CASSVGTGNNQPQHF,TGTGCCAGCAGCGTAGGGACAGGGAACAATCAGCCCCAGCATTTT
TRBJ2-7,16,TRBV5-6,many,TRBD2,CASSLFPGLHFYEQYF,TGTGCCAGCAGCTTGTTTCCGGGACTACATTTCTACGAGCAGTACTTC
TRBJ2-3,16,TRBV15,-,TRBD1,CATSGKAGGGADTQYF,TGTGCCACCAGCGGGAAGGCAGGGGGTGGTGCAGATACGCAGTATTTT
TRBJ2-7,11,TRBV20-1,-,-,CSAENRGEQYF,TGCAGTGCGGAGAACCGGGGTGAGCAGTACTTC
TRBJ1-3,13,TRBV7-9,-,-,CASSLGISAAIYF,TGTGCCAGCAGCTTGGGTATCTCGGCGGCCATATATTTT
TRBJ1-2,13,TRBV24-1,few,-,CATSEQGNWGYTF,TGTGCCACCAGTGAACAGGGTAATTGGGGCTACACCTTC
TRBJ2-7,13,TRBV29-1,once,TRBD1,CSSSGQDTYEQYF,TGCAGCAGTTCGGGACAGGACACCTACGAGCAGTACTTC
TRBJ1-2,13,TRBV24-1,-,-,CATSDDSYYGYTF,TGTGCCACCAGTGATGACAGCTACTATGGCTACACCTTC
TRBJ2-7,13,TRBV15,-,-,CATGRGPSYEQCF,TGTGCCACCGGCAGAGGTCCCTCCTACGAGCAGTGCTTC
TRBJ1-5,14,TRBV7-6,many,-,CASSAWGKHQPQHF,TGTGCCAGCAGCGCGTGGGGGAAGCATCAGCCCCAGCATTTT
TRBJ1-5,16,TRBV15,-,-,CATSRDTGSRNQPQHF,TGTGCCACCAGCAGAGATACAGGGTCTCGCAATCAGCCCCAGCATTTT
TRBJ2-4,17,TRBV7-9,many,-,CASSYQDIRLAKNIQYF,TGTGCCAGCAGCTACCAGGACATTCGTCTAGCCAAAAACATTCAGTACTTC
TRBJ2-3,13,TRBV29-1,-,TRBD1,CSATGGLTDRQYF,TGCAGCGCAACAGGGGGCCTCACAGATAGGCAGTATTTT
TRBJ2-1,16,TRBV7-4,-,TRBD2,CASSRPSGERYNEQFF,TGTGCCAGCAGCCGTCCTAGCGGGGAAAGGTACAATGAGCAGTTCTTC
TRBJ2-5,15,TRBV6-1,many,TRBD2,CASSELAGGQETQYF,TGTGCCAGCAGTGAACTAGCGGGGGGGCAAGAGACCCAGTACTTC
TRBJ2-7,16,TRBV15,-,-,CATSRDRGQGQGEQYF,TGTGCCACCAGCAGAGATCGCGGGCAGGGTCAGGGCGAGCAGTACTTC
TRBJ2-1,17,TRBV2,-,TRBD2,CASSGLAGGPQHNEQFF,TGTGCCAGCAGCGGACTAGCGGGAGGGCCCCAACACAATGAGCAGTTCTTC
TRBJ2-2,15,TRBV19,once,TRBD1,CAGGVGQAHTGELFF,TGTGCCGGTGGTGTCGGACAGGCCCACACCGGGGAGCTGTTTTTT
TRBJ1-4,15,TRBV2,few,TRBD1,CASSPDRATNEKLFF,TGTGCCAGCAGTCCCGACAGGGCAACTAATGAAAAACTGTTTTTT